The 32 T cell receptor beta chains below were found in one sample sequenced in a study of cytomegalovirus exposure and HLA in healthy donors. The PCR ran on 60 Vbeta and 13 Jbeta primers. The table came from immunoSEQ multiplex PCR; TCRdb's copy has only in-frame clones and leaves some out. This sample has about 160,000 clones, with 87% found just once. Sequenced: PBMCs. The receptor set was obtained from a woman under 40 in good health and CMV-seronegative.

The V gene is TRBV6-5, the J gene TRBJ1-1; weak D call: TRBD1 (6 bases). The CDR3 contains 15 residues. The V gene lost 5 bases and the J gene lost 5 bases, with 18 bases spanning the gap. Per the germline V gene, CDR1 is MNHEY and CDR2 is SVGAGI. This CDR3 reads CASSRGGGLRTEAFF. In DNA, the CDR3 is TGTGCCAGCAGTAGGGGGGGAGGATTGAGGACTGAAGCTTTCTTT.

The rearrangement links TRBV11-2 to TRBJ2-7, with D perhaps TRBD2 (5 bases). Germline V lookup: CDR1 SGHAT, CDR2 FQNNGV. The V end lost 1 base, the J end lost 7 bases, and 17 bases lay between the germline ends. This CDR3 is 15 amino acids long. The chain's CDR3 is CASSLGPTPGIEQYF. The CDR3 DNA sequence: TGTGCCAGCAGCTTAGGCCCAACCCCCGGGATAGAGCAGTACTTC.

The chain links TRBV5-1 to TRBJ2-7; 7 bases line up with TRBD1. The J segment lost 0 bases and the V segment lost 3 bases, leaving 9 bases of the junction unmatched. CDR3 size: 16 residues. Germline V gives CDR1 SGHRS, CDR2 YFSETQ. CDR3 loop: CASSSAVRGTSYEQYF. The CDR3, as DNA: TGCGCCAGCAGCTCAGCGGTCAGGGGGACCTCCTACGAGCAGTACTTC.

This chain joins TRBV7-7 and TRBJ2-1; 9 bases align to TRBD2. The germline V gene encodes CDR1 SSHAT and CDR2 FNYEAQ (reference sequence). The V segment lost 2 bases and the J segment 15 bases; nucleotides outside the gene matches: 8. This CDR3 spans 13 amino acids. CDR3 nucleotide sequence: TGTGCCAGCAGCTTAAGTAGGGGACTAGCCCGGTTCTTC. Protein: CASSLSRGLARFF.

The chain carries TRBV19 and TRBJ2-5; 8 positions agree with TRBD2. V dropped 5 bases and J dropped 4; count of bases not matched to a gene: 9. This CDR3 has 15 amino acids. Germline CDR1 and CDR2: LNHDA and SQIVND (reference sequence). The CDR3 DNA reads TGTGCCAGTAGTGCCTTTGCGGGAGGTGGAGAGACCCAGTACTTC. This codes for CASSAFAGGGETQYF.

This clone was observed once. The chain joins TRBV28 to TRBJ2-3; 16 nucleotides match TRBD2. CDR3 length: 16 amino acids. CDR1 is MDHEN, CDR2 SYDVKM, per germline. After removal of 3 bases from V and 5 bases from J, the junction contained 2 bases not matched to a gene. This CDR3 is CASSLGLAGGRDTQYF. For the CDR3, the DNA is TGTGCCAGCAGTTTGGGACTAGCGGGAGGGAGAGATACGCAGTATTTT.

The genes are TRBV5-6 and TRBJ1-2, with TRBD1 as a possible D gene (6 bases). Trimming left V 0 bases short and J 8 bases short, with 11 bases between. The CDR3 sequence is 13 residues long. Germline V gives CDR1 SGHDT, CDR2 YYEEEE. CDR3 protein: CASSLVGAGGYTF. CDR3 sequence (DNA): TGTGCCAGCAGCTTGGTGGGGGCGGGCGGCTACACCTTC.

The rearrangement uses TRBV29-1 and TRBJ2-5; 10 positions agree with TRBD1. Germline CDR1 SQVTM, CDR2 ANQGSEA. The CDR3 has 14 amino acids. V shed 1 base and J 11 bases; nucleotides not matched to a gene: 10. The CDR3 loop reads CSVEAGTGAGVQYF. CDR3 in DNA: TGCAGCGTTGAAGCAGGGACAGGGGCCGGGGTGCAGTACTTC.

Comments on this clone: The sample contains more than one DNA sequence encoding this CDR3. This chain uses TRBV7-7 with TRBJ2-5; 10 nucleotides agree with TRBD1. This CDR3 is built from 16 residues. V trimming: 4 bases; J trimming: 2 bases; junction bases outside the gene matches: 7. Germline CDR1 SSHAT, CDR2 FNYEAQ (reference sequence). The CDR3 here is CASSSTGQGGQETQYF. CDR3 bases: TGTGCCAGCAGCTCAACTGGACAGGGGGGACAAGAGACCCAGTACTTC.

The chain links TRBV27 to TRBJ2-6; tentatively, D is TRBD2 (5 bases). The CDR3 length is 15 residues. The V end lost 8 bases, the J end lost 2 bases, and 13 bases lay between the germline ends. Germline V gene data show CDR1 as MNHEY and CDR2 as SMNVEV (reference sequence). CDR3 nucleotides: TGTGCCAGCGCACCCGGAGGTGCTGGGGCCAACGTCCTGACTTTC. Protein product: CASAPGGAGANVLTF. Based on the CDR3 plus reference TRBV27 and TRBJ2-6, the full variable domain is EAQVTQNPRYLITVTGKKLTVTCSQNMNHEYMSWYRQDPGLGLRQIYYSMNVEVTDKGDVPEGYKVSRKEKRNFPLILESPSPNQTSLYFCASAPGGAGANVLTFGAGSRLTVL.

The chain combines TRBV7-8 with TRBJ1-5; 10 positions agree with TRBD1. In germline, CDR1 is SGHVS, CDR2 FQNEAQ. The CDR3 is 16 residues long. The V segment lost 0 bases and the J segment 7 bases; nucleotides outside the gene matches: 6. Here the CDR3 DNA reads TGTGCCAGCAGCTTAGCGTTGGGGACAGGGGTCCAGCCCCAGCATTTT. This gives the protein CASSLALGTGVQPQHF.

The chain carries TRBV10-2 and TRBJ1-1; the match to TRBD1 covers 8 bases. This CDR3 comprises 14 residues. From germline, CDR1 is WSHSY and CDR2 SAAADI. V gave up 0 bases and J gave up 12 bases; unmatched junction bases: 9. The CDR3 bases are TGCGCCAGCAGTGAGTCGACAGGGGCGTTTGTATCTTTCTTT. It codes for CASSESTGAFVSFF.

Details on this clone: The sample holds other DNA sequences that translate to the same CDR3. J is TRBJ2-5 and V is TRBV27; 7 positions match TRBD2. Germline loops: CDR1 MNHEY, CDR2 SMNVEV (reference sequence). This CDR3 has 14 residues. With V trimmed by 2 bases and J by 4 bases, 4 bases remained unmatched. The CDR3 reads CASSLAGVGETQYF. CDR3 sequence (DNA): TGTGCCAGCAGTTTAGCGGGGGTTGGAGAGACCCAGTACTTC.

The genes are TRBV5-1 and TRBJ2-6, with TRBD1 matching 9 bases. The germline V gene has CDR1 SGHRS and CDR2 YFSETQ. This CDR3 has 20 amino acids. After removal of 4 bases from V and 0 bases from J, the junction contained 14 bases not matched to a gene. The CDR3 DNA reads TGCGCCAGCAGCCTATACCATCCGACAGGGGGAGACTCTGGGGCCAACGTCCTGACTTTC. It specifies CASSLYHPTGGDSGANVLTF. Using reference TRBV5-1 and TRBJ2-6 for the parts outside the CDR3, the full variable domain is KAGVTQTPRYLIKTRGQQVTLSCSPISGHRSVSWYQQTPGQGLQFLFEYFSETQRNKGNFPGRFSGRQFSNSRSEMNVSTLELGDSALYLCASSLYHPTGGDSGANVLTFGAGSRLTVL.

V gene TRBV19 combines with J gene TRBJ2-5; TRBD1 is a possible D gene (5 bases). The CDR3 spans 15 residues. Per germline, CDR1 LNHDA and CDR2 SQIVND (reference sequence). V lost 3 bases to trimming and J lost 0 bases, with 11 bases between them. Here the CDR3 reads CASSIGRQYQETQYF. CDR3 bases: TGTGCCAGTAGTATCGGCAGACAGTACCAAGAGACCCAGTACTTC.

The V and J genes are TRBV27 and TRBJ2-7; D perhaps matches TRBD1 (8 bases). This CDR3 region has 14 residues. From germline, CDR1 is MNHEY and CDR2 SMNVEV (reference sequence). The V and J ends lost 3 bases and 4 bases respectively, with 13 bases between them. CDR3 DNA: TGTGCCAGCAGTTTGAGCGGGGACAGGTACGAGCAGTACTTC. Protein sequence: CASSLSGDRYEQYF.

The rearrangement links TRBV6-1 to TRBJ2-2, with D possibly TRBD2 on 5 matching bases. Trimming cost V 5 bases and J 6 bases, with 10 bases left between them. There are 13 residues in the CDR3. Germline V gene lookup returns CDR1 MNHNS and CDR2 SASEGT. The CDR3, as DNA: TGTGCCAGCAGTCCGGGGTGGGCCGGGGAGCTGTTTTTT. This encodes CASSPGWAGELFF.

V and J are TRBV6-5 and TRBJ1-6; TRBD1 is a possible D gene (6 bases). Germline loops: CDR1 MNHEY, CDR2 SVGAGI. The V end lost 0 bases, the J end lost 7 bases, and 13 bases lay between the germline ends. The CDR3 extends over 16 amino acids. The CDR3 coding sequence is TGTGCCAGCAGTTACTCGACGAGGGGGTGGAATTCACCCCTCCACTTT. Residues: CASSYSTRGWNSPLHF.

J is TRBJ1-1 and V is TRBV7-7; 7 nucleotides agree with TRBD1. This CDR3 contains 15 residues. V shed 1 base, J shed 4 bases, and the junction held 6 bases outside the gene matches. Germline CDR1 reads SSHAT; CDR2 reads FNYEAQ (reference sequence). CDR3 residues: CASSLVSRGATEAFF. CDR3 nucleotides: TGTGCCAGCAGCTTAGTCTCCAGGGGGGCCACTGAAGCTTTCTTT.

The chain uses TRBV28 and TRBJ2-7; TRBD1 is a possible D gene (5 bases). The length of the CDR3 is 12 residues. Trimming removed 10 bases at V and 6 bases at J, with 16 bases between. CDR1 and CDR2 (germline): MDHEN, SYDVKM. The CDR3 spells CATSQGIGEQYF. The CDR3, as DNA: TGTGCCACCTCGCAGGGTATAGGCGAGCAGTACTTC.

The CDR3 is CASSQWDRGTEAFF. CDR3 nucleotide sequence: TGCGCCAGCAGCCAATGGGACAGGGGAACTGAAGCTTTCTTT. The chain employs TRBV4-1 and TRBJ1-1, with 10 bases fitting TRBD1. With 2 bases clipped from V and 5 bases from J, the junction kept 2 bases outside the gene matches. This CDR3 is built from 14 residues. Looked up from germline, CDR1 is MGHRA and CDR2 is YSYEKL.

This clone was recorded a few times. The rearrangement joins TRBV7-9 to TRBJ2-3; 8 nucleotides align to TRBD1. V shed 3 bases and J 5 bases; nucleotides not matched to a gene: 10. Germline loops: CDR1 SEHNR, CDR2 FQNEAQ (reference sequence). CDR3 length: 16 residues. CDR3 loop: CASSLAGTGERDTQYF. The DNA of the CDR3 is TGTGCCAGCAGCTTGGCCGGGACAGGAGAGAGAGATACGCAGTATTTT.

The chain uses TRBV11-2 and TRBJ2-7; 9 nucleotides agree with TRBD1. V lost 3 bases, J lost 7 bases, and 10 bases stayed unmatched. The CDR3 covers 15 residues. CDR1 and CDR2 from the germline V gene are SGHAT and FQNNGV. The CDR3, as DNA: TGTGCCAGCAGCTTCGACAGGGGGTGGGTAGGGGAGCAGTACTTC. It translates to CASSFDRGWVGEQYF.

The chain links TRBV5-1 to TRBJ2-7; TRBD1 is a possible D gene (5 bases). Trimming shortened V by 4 bases and J by 3 bases, and 8 bases separated the two germline ends. Germline V gene sequence: CDR1 SGHRS, CDR2 YFSETQ. This CDR3 comprises 12 residues. The CDR3 region is CASSMDNYEQYF. CDR3 bases: TGCGCCAGCAGCATGGACAACTACGAGCAGTACTTC.

This chain connects TRBV7-7 to TRBJ2-1, with 9 positions matching TRBD2. V lost 2 bases, J lost 6 bases, and 8 bases stayed unmatched. This CDR3 has 16 residues. Germline V lookup: CDR1 SSHAT, CDR2 FNYEAQ (reference sequence). The CDR3 bases are TGTGCCAGCAGCTTACGGGCGGGAGGGCCGCGCAATGAGCAGTTCTTC. It specifies CASSLRAGGPRNEQFF.

This chain uses TRBV30 with TRBJ1-6; 10 nucleotides agree with TRBD1. CDR3 length: 17 residues. Germline-derived CDR1 and CDR2 are GTSNPN and SVGIG (reference sequence). Losses at the gene ends were 0 bases for V and 1 base for J; bases not matched to a gene: 3. The CDR3 DNA follows: TGTGCCTGGAGTGTGGACAGGGGGGTATCCTATAATTCACCCCTCCACTTT. This sequence encodes CAWSVDRGVSYNSPLHF.

The J gene is TRBJ1-2, the V gene TRBV11-2; 11 bases map to TRBD1. The CDR3 consists of 15 residues. The germline V gene encodes CDR1 SGHAT and CDR2 FQNNGV. V lost 0 bases, J lost 10 bases, and 7 bases stayed unmatched. CDR3 loop: CASSLDWGQGDVYTF. CDR3 sequence (DNA): TGTGCCAGCAGCTTAGATTGGGGACAGGGGGACGTCTACACCTTC. Full variable domain (remainder filled in from reference TRBV11-2 and TRBJ1-2): EAGVAQSPRYKIIEKRQSVAFWCNPISGHATLYWYQQILGQGPKLLIQFQNNGVVDDSQLPKDRFSAERLKGVDSTLKIQPAKLEDSAVYLCASSLDWGQGDVYTFGSGTRLTVV.

This clone was seen once. V is TRBV28 and J is TRBJ2-7; the D gene is possibly TRBD2 (5 bases). Germline loops: CDR1 MDHEN, CDR2 SYDVKM. The CDR3 totals 15 residues. V gave up 1 base and J gave up 0 bases, with 10 bases separating them. The DNA of the CDR3 is TGTGCCAGCAGTTTATTACAGCGGACCTCCTACGAGCAGTACTTC. Translation: CASSLLQRTSYEQYF.

The rearrangement joins TRBV4-1 to TRBJ2-2; the D is unclear. Germline CDR1 MGHRA, CDR2 YSYEKL. V shed 2 bases and J shed 6 bases, with 4 bases lying between them. This CDR3 comprises 12 residues. CDR3 coding DNA: TGCGCCAGCAGCCAACCTGCCGGGGAGCTGTTTTTT. Protein: CASSQPAGELFF.

The CDR3 is CASSPVAGGGYNEQFF. The CDR3 DNA is TGTGCCAGCAGTCCAGTAGCGGGAGGGGGGTACAATGAGCAGTTCTTC. This chain links TRBV27 with TRBJ2-1, with TRBD2 matching over 11 bases. Per the germline V gene, CDR1 is MNHEY and CDR2 is SMNVEV (reference sequence). The CDR3 contains 16 residues. With 5 bases clipped from V and 4 bases from J, the junction kept 7 bases outside the gene matches.

The V gene is TRBV5-1, the J gene TRBJ2-7; maybe TRBD2 (6 bases). There are 13 residues in the CDR3. CDR1 and CDR2 (germline): SGHRS, YFSETQ. The V gene lost 2 bases and the J gene lost 6 bases, with 12 bases spanning the gap. The CDR3 DNA is TGCGCCAGCAGCTTACCGGGAGCGGGCGAGCAGTACTTC. It codes for CASSLPGAGEQYF.

This clone showed up just once. CDR3 region: CATSRDFSGGTGDTQYF. CDR3 bases: TGTGCCACCAGCAGAGATTTTAGCGGGGGGACCGGAGATACGCAGTATTTT. The chain uses TRBV15 and TRBJ2-3; 10 bases align to TRBD2. V was pared by 0 bases and J by 5 bases, with 8 bases of the junction left unmatched. The germline V gene has CDR1 LNHNV and CDR2 YYDKDF (reference sequence). The CDR3 extends over 17 amino acids.